Listed here are 32 T cell receptor beta chains from one sample, sequenced in a study of human T cells and chemical hapten exposure. Time point meaning: patch test 2, 6 weeks after DPC sensitization. Treatment noted: therapeutic diphenylcyclopropenone sensitization with weekly scalp DPC. TCRdb redid the calling of the RACE reads with MiXCR, one entry per CDR3 protein. This sample has 80,000 to 95,000 distinct CDR3 sequences, with more than 9% found just once. Sequenced here: whole blood, sampled in connection with sensitization to the hapten diphenylcyclopropenone (DPC). All receptors derive from a man between 18 and 35 years old with alopecia areata. Some clones in this sample may be carry-over from other donors' samples.

This clonotype turned up a few times. The gene calls are TRBV7-9 and TRBJ1-5; no definite D call. In germline, CDR1 is SEHNR, CDR2 FQNEAQ (reference sequence). CDR3 length: 16 residues. The V and J ends lost 1 base and 0 bases respectively, with 10 bases between them. The CDR3 DNA sequence: TGTGCCAGCAGCTTAGTTAAGGGAGCTAGCAATCAGCCCCAGCATTTT. This codes for CASSLVKGASNQPQHF.

The sample holds many counts of this clonotype. Here the CDR3 DNA reads TGTGCCAGCAGCACCCCGGGACTAGCGGGGGCACTTCCCTACAATGAGCAGTTCTTC. Protein: CASSTPGLAGALPYNEQFF. The chain couples TRBV7-2 to TRBJ2-1; 14 nucleotides line up with TRBD2. Germline V gene lookup returns CDR1 SGHTA and CDR2 FQGNSA. The CDR3 contains 19 residues. Trimming cost V 5 bases and J 2 bases; bases outside gene matches: 11. Drawing the rest from reference TRBV7-2 and TRBJ2-1, the complete variable domain is GAGVSQSPSNKVTEKGKDVELRCDPISGHTALYWYRQSLGQGLEFLIYFQGNSAPDKSGLPSDRFSAERTGGSVSTLTIQRTQQEDSAVYLCASSTPGLAGALPYNEQFFGPGTRLTVL.

This clonotype was observed a handful of times. The DNA for the CDR3 is TGTGCCAGCAGTGCGAGGGAGGGACAGGCTCACTTCAATGAGCAGTTCTTC. As protein: CASSAREGQAHFNEQFF. This chain joins TRBV6-2 or TRBV6-3 and TRBJ2-1; D is possibly TRBD1 (8 bases). Germline V gene lookup returns CDR1 MNHEY and CDR2 SVGEGT. Trimming removed 5 bases at V and 6 bases at J, with 23 bases between. CDR3 length: 17 residues.

This clonotype was detected only once. This may arise from a read error, as a much more abundant clone is one base away. V and J are TRBV4-3 and TRBJ2-3, with 8 positions matching TRBD1. With 4 bases clipped from V and 1 base from J, the junction kept 4 bases outside the gene matches. The CDR3 covers 15 residues. CDR1 and CDR2 (germline): LGHNA, YSLEER. The CDR3: CASSPWTGRTDTQYF. The CDR3 DNA reads as TGCGCCAGCAGCCCTTGGACAGGGCGCACAGATACGCAGTATTTT.

The chain has TRBV6-1 and TRBJ2-1, with D hard to call. V lost 2 bases and J 0 bases, leaving 14 bases between the germline ends. Germline V lookup: CDR1 MNHNS, CDR2 SASEGT. The CDR3 is 17 residues long. CDR3 DNA: TGTGCCAGCAGTGAAAAGATTCCGGCTAGCTCCTACAATGAGCAGTTCTTC. Protein product: CASSEKIPASSYNEQFF.

This clonotype was counted only a few times. V and J are TRBV20-1 and TRBJ2-7; 10 bases line up with TRBD2. The ends lost 0 bases at V and 3 bases at J; junction bases unmatched: 5. Germline V lookup: CDR1 DFQATT, CDR2 SNEGSKA (reference sequence). The CDR3 length is 15 residues. Written as DNA, the CDR3 is TGCAGTGCTAGAGATGGGGCTAGCGGGGGCTACGAGCAGTACTTC. This encodes CSARDGASGGYEQYF.

This clonotype was found a few times. V is TRBV7-9 and J is TRBJ2-1; D gene unclear. The CDR3 contains 19 residues. Germline V lookup: CDR1 SEHNR, CDR2 FQNEAQ (reference sequence). Trimming stripped 4 bases from V and 0 bases from J, with 22 bases between. The CDR3 nucleotides read TGTGCCAGCAGCTCCTACGTACGTCGGGCTGCCGACTCCTACAATGAGCAGTTCTTC. It specifies CASSSYVRRAADSYNEQFF.

V is TRBV6-2 or TRBV6-3 and J is TRBJ1-1; the D is unclear. The CDR3 extends over 15 amino acids. CDR1 MNHEY and CDR2 SVGEGT come from the germline V gene. V was trimmed by 0 bases and J by 13 bases, leaving 21 bases between them. In nucleotides, the CDR3 is TGTGCCAGCAGTTACTCGGAAGGCTTCTACGACGGGGATTTCTTT. The encoded protein is CASSYSEGFYDGDFF.

This chain connects TRBV12-3 or TRBV12-4 to TRBJ2-3, with D maybe TRBD2 (5 bases). The CDR3 is 14 residues long. V was pared by 0 bases and J by 5 bases, with 9 bases between. Here the CDR3 reads CASSLARAGDTQYF. The CDR3 region has the DNA TGTGCCAGCAGTTTAGCGAGGGCAGGAGATACGCAGTATTTT.

This clonotype was recorded at least ten times. J is TRBJ1-6 and V is TRBV7-2, with D tentatively TRBD1 (5 bases). Germline lookup yields CDR1 SGHTA and CDR2 FQGNSA. V was shortened by 3 bases and J by 12 bases, with 9 bases between the two germline ends. The CDR3 is 12 residues long. The CDR3: CASSFPGGPLHF. For the CDR3, the DNA is TGTGCCAGCAGCTTCCCCGGGGGACCCCTCCACTTT.

This clonotype was recorded many times. The gene calls are TRBV6-2 or TRBV6-3 and TRBJ2-7; possible D gene TRBD2, 5 bases. This CDR3 comprises 13 residues. CDR1 and CDR2 from the germline V gene are MNHEY and SVGEGT. The V end was cut by 4 bases, the J end by 5 bases, with 12 bases between. CDR3 sequence reads: CASSSGNSDEQYF. The CDR3 region has the DNA TGTGCCAGCAGTTCCGGGAATTCGGACGAGCAGTACTTC.

This chain connects TRBV28 to TRBJ2-3; D gene ambiguous. The CDR3 totals 15 residues. The V and J ends lost 2 bases and 4 bases respectively, with 13 bases between them. The germline V gene has CDR1 MDHEN and CDR2 SYDVKM. In DNA form, the CDR3 reads TGTGCCAGCAGTTTACAATATCTAGGACCAGATACGCAGTATTTT. Translation gives CASSLQYLGPDTQYF.

This chain links TRBV28 with TRBJ2-7; 7 bases are a match to TRBD2. The CDR3 sequence is 15 residues long. Trimming took 3 bases from V and 1 from J; bases not matched to a gene: 6. Germline V gives CDR1 MDHEN, CDR2 SYDVKM. In DNA form, the CDR3 reads TGTGCCAGCAGTTTTCTTAGCGGGCCTTCCTACGAGCAGTACTTC. Its translation: CASSFLSGPSYEQYF.

This clonotype occurred many times. CDR3 coding DNA: TGTGCCAGCAGTTTGACAGGGGCCTCCTACAATGAGCAGTTCTTC. Amino acid sequence: CASSLTGASYNEQFF. The genes are TRBV6-2 or TRBV6-3 and TRBJ2-1; 8 bases are shared with TRBD1. The CDR3 runs to 15 residues. J gave up 0 bases and V 4 bases, and 2 bases lay outside the gene matches. Germline V CDR1 and CDR2: MNHEY, SVGEGT.

In its sample, this clonotype was seen many times. J is TRBJ1-3 and V is TRBV7-2, with 8 bases matching TRBD1. The CDR3 extends over 15 amino acids. The J segment lost 4 bases and the V segment lost 5 bases, leaving 7 bases of the junction unmatched. The germline gives CDR1 SGHTA, CDR2 FQGNSA. CDR3 nucleotides: TGTGCCAGCAGCAGGAGACAGGGGCCGGGAAACACCATATATTTT. Translating it yields CASSRRQGPGNTIYF.

In its sample, this clonotype was seen a few times. This chain links TRBV11-3 with TRBJ1-1; D is ambiguous. Germline lookup yields CDR1 SGHNT and CDR2 YENEEA. The CDR3 is 13 residues long. Trimming took 3 bases from V and 7 from J, leaving 12 bases between them. The DNA for the CDR3 is TGTGCCAGCAGCTTTAGATCTGGCGGTGAAGCTTTCTTT. Translating it yields CASSFRSGGEAFF.

There are a few counts of this clonotype. This sequence joins TRBV2 and TRBJ1-2, with D possibly TRBD1 on 6 matching bases. This CDR3 contains 14 residues. Trimming took 10 bases from V and 4 from J, leaving 19 bases between them. From germline, CDR1 is SNHLY and CDR2 FYNNEI. CDR3 region: CATRQVLGVYGYTF. In nucleotides, the CDR3 is TGTGCCACCAGACAGGTGTTAGGCGTCTATGGCTACACCTTC.

The table lists this clonotype with a few counts. V and J are TRBV7-6 and TRBJ2-2; unclear D gene. CDR3 length: 16 residues. CDR1 and CDR2 from the germline V gene are SGHVS and FNYEAQ. Trimming left V 2 bases short and J 0 bases short, with 10 bases between. CDR3 loop: CASSLYQAPNTGELFF. CDR3 DNA sequence: TGTGCCAGCAGCTTATATCAGGCCCCGAACACCGGGGAGCTGTTTTTT. The complete variable domain, with remaining parts taken from reference TRBV7-6 and TRBJ2-2, reads GAGVSQSPRYKVTKRGQDVALRCDPISGHVSLYWYRQALGQGPEFLTYFNYEAQQDKSGLPNDRFSAERPEGSISTLTIQRTEQRDSAMYRCASSLYQAPNTGELFFGEGSRLTVL.

This clonotype has only a few counts. V usage is TRBV13 and J usage is TRBJ2-2; TRBD1 matches 7 bases. Trimming at V came to 4 bases and at J to 5 bases, leaving 7 bases not matched to a gene. Germline V lookup: CDR1 PRHDT, CDR2 FYEKMQ (reference sequence). This CDR3 is 15 amino acids long. The CDR3 bases are TGTGCCAGCAGCTGGCCGGGACAGAGGACCGGGGAGCTGTTTTTT. Its translation: CASSWPGQRTGELFF.

The V gene is TRBV20-1, the J gene TRBJ1-1; D is perhaps TRBD1 (5 bases). Germline CDR1 and CDR2: DFQATT and SNEGSKA (reference sequence). There are 13 residues in the CDR3. Deletions cut 7 bases from V and 1 base from J, with 13 bases between. The CDR3 protein is CSVTPGGNTEAFF. DNA of the CDR3: TGCAGTGTCACACCGGGGGGGAACACTGAAGCTTTCTTT.

This clonotype was counted only a few times. The V and J genes are TRBV6-9 and TRBJ2-2, with a weak D call TRBD1 (6 bases). This CDR3 contains 15 residues. Germline CDR1 MNHGY, CDR2 SVAAGI. V was clipped by 3 bases and J by 3 bases, with 11 bases between them. The CDR3 region is CASSYPYRDTGELFF. For the CDR3, the DNA is TGTGCCAGCAGTTACCCCTACAGGGACACCGGGGAGCTGTTTTTT.

Note on this clonotype: With a much larger clone just one base away, this may be a read error. V and J are TRBV9 and TRBJ2-7; D uncertain. Per germline, CDR1 SGDLS and CDR2 YYNGEE. CDR3 length equals 14 residues. V lost 0 bases and J 2 bases, leaving 9 bases between the germline ends. CDR3 bases: TGTGCCAGCAGCGTAGGCCCGGAAACCTACGAGCAGTACGTC. This codes for CASSVGPETYEQYV.

There are a few counts of this clonotype. The CDR3 sequence is CASSQDRGNTEAFF. In nucleotides, the CDR3 is TGCGCCAGCAGCCAAGATCGAGGGAACACTGAAGCTTTCTTT. The chain recombines TRBV4-3 with TRBJ1-1; D gene uncertain. Germline V lookup: CDR1 LGHNA, CDR2 YSLEER. V was pared by 0 bases and J by 1 base, with 6 bases between. CDR3 length: 14 residues.

The gene calls are TRBV11-2 and TRBJ2-7, with D perhaps matching TRBD1 (5 bases). Germline loops: CDR1 SGHAT, CDR2 FQNNGV. Trimming pared 5 bases from V and 0 bases from J, leaving 14 bases between. This CDR3 is built from 15 residues. CDR3 amino acids: CASSKTLDSSYEQYF. The CDR3 nucleotides read TGTGCCAGCAGCAAAACCCTCGACAGCTCCTACGAGCAGTACTTC. Full variable domain (remainder filled in from reference TRBV11-2 and TRBJ2-7): EAGVAQSPRYKIIEKRQSVAFWCNPISGHATLYWYQQILGQGPKLLIQFQNNGVVDDSQLPKDRFSAERLKGVDSTLKIQPAKLEDSAVYLCASSKTLDSSYEQYFGPGTRLTVT.

This clonotype was picked up a small number of times. This chain uses TRBV10-2 with TRBJ2-1; 10 positions match TRBD2. Trimming took 5 bases from V and 6 from J; bases not matched to a gene: 7. The CDR3 loop spans 15 amino acids. Germline-derived CDR1 and CDR2 are WSHSY and SAAADI. CDR3 sequence: CASSWTSGPLNEQFF. The CDR3 DNA reads as TGCGCCAGCAGTTGGACTAGCGGCCCTCTCAATGAGCAGTTCTTC.

This clonotype was counted between two and nine times. V is TRBV11-2 and J is TRBJ2-5, with D possibly matching TRBD2 (5 bases). CDR3 length: 15 amino acids. Germline CDR1 and CDR2: SGHAT and FQNNGV. The ends were cut back, 5 bases at V and 0 bases at J, with 13 bases in the middle. The CDR3 reads CASSPESGNQETQYF. Written as DNA, the CDR3 is TGTGCCAGCAGCCCCGAGAGCGGCAACCAAGAGACCCAGTACTTC.

V gene TRBV4-3 combines with J gene TRBJ1-1, with a weak D call TRBD1 (6 bases). Trimming cost V 0 bases and J 5 bases, with 13 bases left between them. The CDR3 is made up of 15 amino acids. The germline CDR1 and CDR2 sequences are LGHNA and YSLEER. This CDR3 is CASSQEGGTGTEAFF. CDR3 DNA sequence: TGCGCCAGCAGCCAAGAAGGGGGTACAGGGACTGAAGCTTTCTTT.

This clonotype appeared many times. The chain couples TRBV6-1 to TRBJ1-2; D is possibly TRBD1 (5 bases). This CDR3 has 15 residues. The V and J ends lost 6 bases and 2 bases respectively, with 16 bases between them. Germline values: CDR1 MNHNS, CDR2 SASEGT. CDR3 residues: CASRVGGGSNYGYTF. The CDR3 DNA sequence: TGTGCCAGCAGAGTGGGTGGGGGTTCGAACTATGGCTACACCTTC.

J is TRBJ2-2 and V is TRBV6-2 or TRBV6-3, with TRBD1 identical over 12 bases. CDR3 length: 15 residues. The germline CDR1 and CDR2 sequences are MNHEY and SVGEGT. V trimming: 6 bases; J trimming: 9 bases; junction bases outside the gene matches: 8. The CDR3 here is CASSQGQGAFRELFF. The DNA for the CDR3 is TGTGCCAGCAGCCAGGGACAGGGGGCGTTTCGGGAGCTGTTTTTT.

The chain recombines TRBV20-1 with TRBJ2-3; 10 bases map to TRBD2. CDR3 length: 15 residues. Per germline, CDR1 DFQATT and CDR2 SNEGSKA (reference sequence). Trimming cost V 1 base and J 4 bases; bases outside gene matches: 5. The CDR3 DNA follows: TGCAGTGCTAGAGCTCTAGCGGGGGTCTCAGATACGCAGTATTTT. Translation gives CSARALAGVSDTQYF.

This clonotype was picked up many times. The chain recombines TRBV28 with TRBJ1-5; 7 positions agree with TRBD1. The J segment lost 7 bases and the V segment lost 10 bases, leaving 7 bases of the junction unmatched. This CDR3 is built from 12 residues. Germline V CDR1 and CDR2: MDHEN, SYDVKM. The CDR3 DNA sequence: TGTGCCACCTCCCAGGGGGGACAGCCCCAGCATTTT. Translating it yields CATSQGGQPQHF. Full variable domain (rest looked up from reference TRBV28 and TRBJ1-5): DVKVTQSSRYLVKRTGEKVFLECVQDMDHENMFWYRQDPGLGLRLIYFSYDVKMKEKGDIPEGYSVSREKKERFSLILESASTNQTSMYLCATSQGGQPQHFGDGTRLSIL.

This chain joins TRBV29-1 and TRBJ1-2; no firm D call. V lost 6 bases and J lost 6, with 17 bases in between. This CDR3 comprises 13 residues. CDR1 SQVTM and CDR2 ANQGSEA come from the germline V gene. The CDR3 DNA reads TGCAGCGTAGATACTTCGGGGATTCATGGCTACACCTTC. Translating it yields CSVDTSGIHGYTF.